This TCR beta chain came from a study of T cell repertoires in cytomegalovirus infection (dated by TCRdb to between 2018 and 2021). In the study overall: Alongside well-studied HLA-B-restricted epitopes, the peptide stimulations were aimed at recently identified HLA-C-restricted CMV epitopes, whose presentation resists viral immunomodulation. Donor HLA type was relevant to the analysis, because carriage of CMV infection together with the matching HLA type was indicated by public TCR beta signatures. What the study reported, not specific to this receptor: The ex vivo response was dominated by HLA-C-restricted CMV-specific TCR beta clonotypes, which also provided the single most frequent clonotype in two of eight donors. Carriers of CMV infection plus the relevant HLA type were discriminated by the cumulative frequency of public TCR beta family members in the study cohort and in an independent roughly 400-donor cohort.

Deletion took 1 base off V and 2 bases off J, with a span of 12 bases between the germline ends. CDR1 LGHNA and CDR2 YSLEER are derived from the germline V gene. The CDR3 runs 15 amino acids, cysteine and phenylalanine included. Only CDR3 DNA remains: 45 bases, in frame from the first base. This clonotype was seen a few times. Its antigen is currently not known. Base qualities are not recorded, but no much larger clone differs from it by a single base. TCRdb shows the sequencer as Illumina HiSeq 1500. TCRdb trimmed the raw reads at Q25, called clones with MiXCR and kept productive beta chains. CDR3 protein duplicates are merged, each entry listing the most common genes and DNA. The sample data list about 50,000 distinct CDR3 sequences, and about 20% of these were observed just once. Clones ranked in the top ten supply around three quarters of the sample. The sample's treatment or condition label is to be understood as: in vitro stimulation with specific CMV peptide epitopes to enrich CMV-specific T cells.

This sequence uses TRBV4-3 and TRBJ2-7, and the D gene may be TRBD2, 5 bases matching. The input for sequencing was CD8+ T cells from cultured PBMCs, taken from culture after CMV antigen stimulation. The origin of this receptor is a human donor in good health (CMV status not recorded). Some clones in this sample may be carry-over from other donors' samples. The DNA sequence is given as TGCGCCAGCAGCCAAGGGGCCCTCGGGACCTACGAGCAGTACTTC. It is translated as CASSQGALGTYEQYF.